Only a few counts were recorded for the clone carrying this T cell receptor beta chain. Trimming took off 5 bases at V and 7 bases at J, with 24 bases between the two ends. In germline, CDR1 is SGHRS, CDR2 YFSETQ. The CDR3 is 16 residues long. This record comes from a study of blood T cells in healthy people across ages. Combining a sample-barcoded 5' primer with a J-beta primer mix, a second PCR ran for roughly 7 to 12 cycles. Each CDR3 protein is one row after TCRdb ran MiXCR on the 5' RACE reads. The table has 750,000 to 1,000,000 distinct CDR3 sequences, 25% to 30% seen once. This sample also belongs to another study, concerning T cells of mothers and their children.

The genes are TRBV5-1 and TRBJ1-1; D gene ambiguous. This TCR derives from a woman between 35 and 50 years old in good health. The sequenced material came from blood. The CDR3 DNA is TGCGCCAGCAGAGAGGAAAAGAACACCTTGTCGAATGAAGCTTTCTTT. Residues: CASREEKNTLSNEAFF.